What follows are 8 T cell receptor beta chains derived from one specimen sequenced in a study of response to subunit inactivated influenza vaccine. TCRdb reprocessed the RT-PCR reads with MiXCR, giving one entry per CDR3 protein. The sample includes some 600,000 distinct CDR3 sequences, 12% to 15% of them seen just once. The sample consisted of PBMCs from blood, taken 14 to 15 days before vaccination. All receptors derive from a man in his fifties or sixties who received an inactivated influenza vaccine.

The CDR3 DNA reads as TGCAGTGCTGCGGACAGGTCACTTCAAGGCTACACCTTC. Translation: CSAADRSLQGYTF. The rearrangement uses TRBV20-1 and TRBJ1-2; TRBD1 agrees at 7 bases. This CDR3 spans 13 amino acids. Germline trimming cut 5 bases from V and 8 bases from J; bases unmatched to any gene: 11. From germline, CDR1 is DFQATT and CDR2 SNEGSKA (reference sequence).

There are many counts of this clonotype. The chain is built from TRBV20-1 and TRBJ2-3; D remains unclear. The CDR3 is 16 residues long. CDR1 DFQATT and CDR2 SNEGSKA come from the germline V gene (reference sequence). The V and J ends lost 0 bases and 4 bases respectively, with 17 bases between them. In DNA form, the CDR3 reads TGCAGTGCTAGAGATAGGTGGGCACACGGCGCAGATACGCAGTATTTT. This codes for CSARDRWAHGADTQYF.

This clonotype was counted only a few times. This rearrangement joins TRBV11-2 to TRBJ2-5; the D is unclear. V lost 0 bases, J lost 4 bases, and 9 bases lay in between. The CDR3 totals 14 residues. Looked up from germline, CDR1 is SGHAT and CDR2 is FQNNGV. In nucleotides, the CDR3 is TGTGCCAGCAGCTTAGATTCGAGTGGAGAGACCCAGTACTTC. Its translation: CASSLDSSGETQYF. The variable domain in full, with the rest retrieved from reference TRBV11-2 and TRBJ2-5, is EAGVAQSPRYKIIEKRQSVAFWCNPISGHATLYWYQQILGQGPKLLIQFQNNGVVDDSQLPKDRFSAERLKGVDSTLKIQPAKLEDSAVYLCASSLDSSGETQYFGPGTRLLVL.

The V and J genes are TRBV28 and TRBJ2-3, with D hard to call. Germline assignment: CDR1 MDHEN and CDR2 SYDVKM. V was cut by 10 bases and J by 2 bases, with 16 bases left in between. This CDR3 is 14 amino acids long. CDR3 loop: CAITGNSFTDTQYF. The CDR3 DNA reads TGTGCCATTACCGGAAACAGTTTCACAGATACGCAGTATTTT.

The rearrangement uses TRBV29-1 and TRBJ2-1; TRBD1 might be the D (6 bases). Trimming cost V 4 bases and J 0 bases, with 13 bases left between them. Germline V gives CDR1 SQVTM, CDR2 ANQGSEA. This CDR3 contains 15 residues. CDR3 sequence: CSVGLDRSSYNEQFF. In DNA form, the CDR3 reads TGCAGCGTTGGATTAGACAGGAGCTCCTACAATGAGCAGTTCTTC.

At least ten counts were recorded for this clonotype. This chain connects TRBV6-5 to TRBJ1-5, with a weak D call TRBD1 (5 bases). The CDR3 totals 13 residues. Germline CDR1 MNHEY, CDR2 SVGAGI. The V gene lost 5 bases and the J gene lost 7 bases, with 12 bases spanning the gap. CDR3 loop: CASSRDGGQPQHF. The CDR3 bases are TGTGCCAGCAGTAGAGACGGGGGACAGCCCCAGCATTTT.

This clonotype occurred a few times. V is TRBV12-3 or TRBV12-4 and J is TRBJ2-1, with TRBD1 matching over 9 bases. Losses at the gene ends were 1 base for V and 7 bases for J; bases not matched to a gene: 5. This CDR3 has 15 amino acids. The CDR3 DNA sequence: TGTGCCAGCAGTTTAGGACCGGGGACAGGGAATGAGCAGTTCTTC. This translates into CASSLGPGTGNEQFF.

The sample holds a few counts of this clonotype. DNA of the CDR3: TGTGCCAGCAGCTTAGAAGGGGGCTTTAACACAGATACGCAGTATTTT. It yields the protein CASSLEGGFNTDTQYF. The chain joins TRBV7-2 to TRBJ2-3, with 7 nucleotides matching TRBD1. J lost 2 bases, V lost 1 base, and 6 bases had no gene match. The CDR3 totals 16 residues. Germline-derived CDR1 and CDR2 are SGHTA and FQGNSA. The complete variable domain, with remaining parts taken from reference TRBV7-2 and TRBJ2-3, reads GAGVSQSPSNKVTEKGKDVELRCDPISGHTALYWYRQSLGQGLEFLIYFQGNSAPDKSGLPSDRFSAERTGGSVSTLTIQRTQQEDSAVYLCASSLEGGFNTDTQYFGPGTRLTVL.